These T cell receptor beta chains were read from a single sample in a study of cytomegalovirus exposure and HLA in healthy donors. The assay was immunoSEQ multiplex PCR, and TCRdb's table has in-frame clones only and misses some. The sample has around 70,000 clones; the top ten hold 5%. The sequencing input was PBMCs. The receptors shown here come from a woman aged 40 to 50 in good health and CMV-seropositive. The conserved cysteine and the conserved F or W are not part of the CDR3 here. The order of the fields is CDR3 length, V gene, CDR3 protein.

14	TRBV11-1	ATRRGRAPSFGEQY
13	TRBV10-3	AISGGTGGLYEQY
12	TRBV11-3	ASSLETSGSEQF
14	TRBV2	ASSEGPRGSGYEQY
14	TRBV6-6	ASSSPGYSIPDEQY
11	TRBV7-6	ASSPVGHYEQY
16	TRBV12-2	ASRLVWQAEVPIEIQY
9	TRBV30	AWSWENEAF
12	TRBV7-6	ASSSADRETEAF
13	TRBV18	ASSPEGWGSYEQY
14	TRBV11-3	ASSSSTGGYTDTQY
16	TRBV7-8	ASSGGQMISSSYNEQF
11	TRBV15	ATSSGGNYEQY
14	TRBV19	ASKASGGLSNQPQH
12	TRBV7-2	ASSPGQGAHGYT
15	TRBV19	ASSWVLGGQLNYGYT
14	TRBV18	ASSPAPAGGLNEQF
11	TRBV2	ASWEATQTKRY
12	TRBV7-2	ASSPKRGNYGYT
12	TRBV4-1	ASSQDQVPRGYT
17	TRBV4-3	ASSQDMAGGRLSTDTQY
12	TRBV25-1	ASSRTGTSPRAF
10	TRBV6-1	ASSERPGTVI
12	TRBV4-3	ASSQNGVTDTQY
15	TRBV25-1	ASSEPGQGASRETQY
14	TRBV6-4	ASSEGARGGADTQY
16	TRBV4-3	ASSQDEASGGWTDTQY
13	TRBV10-2	ASRLAGPFTDTQY
12	TRBV6-1	ASSEYYPGDTIY
13	TRBV27	ASSWTGFELHEQF
13	TRBV4-1	ASSQEGDMNTEAF
12	TRBV7-9	ASSLLQGRSGYT
14	TRBV2	ASSVRPGGSTDTQY
16	TRBV14	ASSQRRWGGLGNEKLF
15	TRBV5-1	ASSRRTASRWQETQY
14	TRBV10-3	AISPDRARAGETQY